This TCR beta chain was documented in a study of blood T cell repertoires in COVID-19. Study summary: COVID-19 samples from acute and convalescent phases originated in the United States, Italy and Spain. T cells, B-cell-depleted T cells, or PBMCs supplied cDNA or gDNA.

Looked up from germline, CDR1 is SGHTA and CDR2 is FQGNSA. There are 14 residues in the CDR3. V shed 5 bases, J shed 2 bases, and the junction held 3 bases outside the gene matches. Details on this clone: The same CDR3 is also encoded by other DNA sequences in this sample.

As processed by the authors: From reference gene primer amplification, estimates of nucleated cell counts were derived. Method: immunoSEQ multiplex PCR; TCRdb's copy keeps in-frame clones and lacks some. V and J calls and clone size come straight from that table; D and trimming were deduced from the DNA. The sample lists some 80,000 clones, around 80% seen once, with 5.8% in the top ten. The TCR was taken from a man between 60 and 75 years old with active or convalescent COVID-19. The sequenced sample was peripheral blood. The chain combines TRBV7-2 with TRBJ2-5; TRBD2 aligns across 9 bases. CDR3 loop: CASSLTSGQETQYF. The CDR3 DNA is TGTGCCAGCAGCCTAACTAGCGGGCAAGAGACCCAGTACTTC. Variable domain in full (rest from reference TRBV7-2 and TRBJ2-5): GAGVSQSPSNKVTEKGKDVELRCDPISGHTALYWYRQSLGQGLEFLIYFQGNSAPDKSGLPSDRFSAERTGGSVSTLTIQRTQQEDSAVYLCASSLTSGQETQYFGPGTRLLVL.